These 17 T cell receptor beta chains were all obtained from the same sample, sequenced in a study of spatial heterogeneity in lung cancer. Regarding the study as a whole: Tumoral mutation counts were tracked by counts of expanded intratumoral alpha and beta TCRs.

Using its own MiXCR run on the 5' RACE reads, TCRdb lists one record per CDR3 protein. This table has roughly 5,700 distinct CDR3 sequences, about 16% appearing once. Their cognate antigens are unknown. Described time point: sample taken at primary tumor resection. Sequenced here: lung tumor tissue, sampled at surgery. These TCRs come from a male donor with early-stage non-small cell lung cancer.

The chain employs TRBV6-2 or TRBV6-3 and TRBJ2-5; 8 bases align to TRBD1. CDR3 length: 15 residues. CDR1 and CDR2 from the germline V gene are MNHEY and SVGEGT. Trimming removed 2 bases from V and 4 bases from J; junction bases left unmatched: 6. The CDR3 is CASSYDMDRAETQYF. CDR3 sequence (DNA): TGTGCCAGCAGTTACGATATGGACAGGGCAGAGACCCAGTACTTC.

By share, this clonotype ranks as medium-sized. The chain couples TRBV20-1 to TRBJ1-5, with 7 bases fitting TRBD1. CDR1 and CDR2 from the germline V gene are DFQATT and SNEGSKA (reference sequence). This CDR3 has 17 amino acids. V shed 5 bases, J shed 0 bases, and the junction held 13 bases outside the gene matches. CDR3 bases: TGCAGTGCTCCTAAACAGGGGAGGTTTTTTAGCAATCAGCCCCAGCATTTT. Its translation is CSAPKQGRFFSNQPQHF.

By share, this clonotype counts as medium-sized. This chain links TRBV30 with TRBJ2-1; perhaps TRBD2 as D (5 bases). The V and J ends lost 3 bases and 10 bases respectively, with 10 bases between them. The CDR3 contains 11 residues. Germline CDR1 reads GTSNPN; CDR2 reads SVGIG (reference sequence). The CDR3 sequence is CAWRAGVEQFF. The DNA of the CDR3 is TGTGCCTGGAGAGCCGGGGTCGAGCAGTTCTTC. The whole variable domain, remainder taken from reference TRBV30 and TRBJ2-1, is SQTIHQWPATLVQPVGSPLSLECTVEGTSNPNLYWYRQAAGRGLQLLFYSVGIGQISSEVPQNLSASRPQDRQFILSSKKLLLSDSGFYLCAWRAGVEQFFGPGTRLTVL.

Written as DNA, the CDR3 is TGCGCCAGCAGCCTTAAGGGGGGTGTGACTGAAGCTTTCTTT. Amino acids: CASSLKGGVTEAFF. The chain uses TRBV4-3 and TRBJ1-1, with D possibly being TRBD1 (6 bases). Trimming took 4 bases from V and 5 from J, leaving 14 bases between them. The CDR3 is 14 amino acids. Germline V lookup: CDR1 LGHNA, CDR2 YSLEER.

This clonotype is categorized as medium-sized (0.01 to 0.1%). J is TRBJ1-5 and V is TRBV10-3; weak D call: TRBD1 (5 bases). V lost 3 bases and J 0 bases, leaving 18 bases between the germline ends. The germline V gene has CDR1 ENHRY and CDR2 SYGVKD. This CDR3 is built from 18 residues. The CDR3: CAISDPGPGGYSNQPQHF. CDR3 DNA: TGTGCCATCAGTGACCCCGGGCCGGGGGGTTATAGCAATCAGCCCCAGCATTTT.

Many counts were recorded for this clonotype. The V call is TRBV4-3, the J call TRBJ1-6; tentative D call: TRBD1 (6 bases). CDR3 length: 15 amino acids. V dropped 0 bases and J dropped 10 bases, with 13 bases sitting between them. Germline CDR1 and CDR2: LGHNA and YSLEER. The CDR3 bases are TGCGCCAGCAGCCAAGATCCCACAGGGAGGTCACCCCTCCACTTT. Translated: CASSQDPTGRSPLHF.

This clonotype occurred many times. The chain carries TRBV20-1 and TRBJ1-1; no clear D gene. Trimming cost V 3 bases and J 0 bases, with 8 bases left between them. CDR1 is DFQATT, CDR2 SNEGSKA, per germline (reference sequence). The CDR3 runs 13 residues. This chain's CDR3 is CSASSLMNTEAFF. The CDR3 coding sequence is TGCAGTGCTAGCAGCTTAATGAACACTGAAGCTTTCTTT.

By share of the sample, this clonotype is medium-sized. This chain joins TRBV19 and TRBJ2-1; 11 nucleotides agree with TRBD2. Germline loops: CDR1 LNHDA, CDR2 SQIVND (reference sequence). The CDR3 length is 12 residues. The ends lost 8 bases at V and 9 bases at J; junction bases unmatched: 3. The CDR3 DNA reads TGTGCCAGTGGAACTAGCGGGGGTGAGCAGTTCTTC. Residues: CASGTSGGEQFF. The full variable domain, rest sourced from reference TRBV19 and TRBJ2-1, is DGGITQSPKYLFRKEGQNVTLSCEQNLNHDAMYWYRQDPGQGLRLIYYSQIVNDFQKGDIAEGYSVSREKKESFPLTVTSAQKNPTAFYLCASGTSGGEQFFGPGTRLTVL.

Worth noting for this clonotype: A read error may be the cause here, since a much bigger clone is one base away. V and J are TRBV11-2 and TRBJ2-5, with 7 bases identical to TRBD1. Germline V CDR1 and CDR2: SGHAT, FQNNGV. With V trimmed by 5 bases and J by 5 bases, 14 bases remained unmatched. This CDR3 comprises 16 residues. The CDR3: CASSQKGRRGQETQYF. The CDR3 DNA sequence: TGTGCCAGCAGCCAGAAGGGGCGCAGGGGACAGGAGACCCAGTACTTC.

V and J are TRBV18 and TRBJ2-1, with TRBD2 identical over 8 bases. Losses at the gene ends were 1 base for V and 2 bases for J; bases not matched to a gene: 7. Germline V gene data show CDR1 as KGHSH and CDR2 as LQKENI. The CDR3 spans 17 residues. The CDR3 bases are TGTGCCAGCTCACCACTGAGGGCGGGAGGCACCTACAATGAGCAGTTCTTC. This gives the protein CASSPLRAGGTYNEQFF.

Judged by abundance, this clonotype is medium-sized. This sequence joins TRBV27 and TRBJ1-4, with a possible D match to TRBD1 (6 bases). The CDR3 runs to 15 residues. The V gene lost 4 bases and the J gene lost 7 bases, with 16 bases spanning the gap. Germline CDR1 reads MNHEY; CDR2 reads SMNVEV (reference sequence). CDR3 loop: CASSSLAGAIEKLFF. The CDR3 DNA sequence: TGTGCCAGCAGTTCCCTAGCGGGGGCTATTGAAAAACTGTTTTTT.

This clonotype is deemed medium-sized. The chain employs TRBV29-1 and TRBJ2-5; 9 bases are a match to TRBD1. CDR1 is SQVTM, CDR2 ANQGSEA, per germline. The CDR3 is 15 amino acids. V trimming: 0 bases; J trimming: 5 bases; junction bases outside the gene matches: 7. Written as DNA, the CDR3 is TGCAGCGTTGAAGATGGGGACAGGGCTTATGAGACCCAGTACTTC. Translated, it gives CSVEDGDRAYETQYF. The full variable domain, with the rest looked up from reference TRBV29-1 and TRBJ2-5, is SAVISQKPSRDICQRGTSLTIQCQVDSQVTMMFWYRQQPGQSLTLIATANQGSEATYESGFVIDKFPISRPNLTFSTLTVSNMSPEDSSIYLCSVEDGDRAYETQYFGPGTRLLVL.

Sample share makes this clonotype large (0.1 to 1%). V usage is TRBV10-3 and J usage is TRBJ1-5; 8 nucleotides agree with TRBD1. Germline V gene sequence: CDR1 ENHRY, CDR2 SYGVKD. The CDR3 is 14 residues long. V gave up 8 bases and J gave up 0 bases; unmatched junction bases: 3. This CDR3 reads CAIGTGDSNQPQHF. The CDR3 nucleotides are TGTGCCATCGGGACAGGAGATAGCAATCAGCCCCAGCATTTT.

Sample share makes this clonotype medium-sized. The chain has TRBV27 and TRBJ1-5; TRBD1 might be the D (6 bases). Germline V gene sequence: CDR1 MNHEY, CDR2 SMNVEV (reference sequence). CDR3 length: 16 residues. Trimming left V 4 bases short and J 0 bases short, with 13 bases between. CDR3 nucleotide sequence: TGTGCCAGCAGTTCAAGGGGGGGGTATAGCAATCAGCCCCAGCATTTT. It is translated as CASSSRGGYSNQPQHF.

This clonotype is deemed medium-sized (0.01 to 0.1%). The chain employs TRBV7-9 and TRBJ2-3, with TRBD2 as a possible D gene (6 bases). CDR1 is SEHNR and CDR2 is FQNEAQ in the germline V gene (reference sequence). Trimming left V 1 base short and J 5 bases short, with 10 bases between. This CDR3 region has 14 residues. The CDR3 nucleotides read TGTGCCAGCAGCTTAGGTCTCGGGGGAGATACGCAGTATTTT. Residues: CASSLGLGGDTQYF.

By frequency in the sample, this clonotype is medium-sized. This chain uses TRBV7-9 with TRBJ1-4, with TRBD1 identical over 9 bases. The germline CDR1 and CDR2 sequences are SEHNR and FQNEAQ (reference sequence). The CDR3 spans 16 residues. The V gene end was trimmed by 0 bases and the J gene end by 5 bases; junction bases not matched to a gene: 4. Here the CDR3 reads CASSLAPGQGNEKLFF. As DNA, the CDR3 is TGTGCCAGCAGCTTAGCACCGGGACAGGGAAATGAAAAACTGTTTTTT.

This clonotype is labeled as medium-sized. This rearrangement joins TRBV20-1 to TRBJ2-2; D not resolved. Looked up from germline, CDR1 is DFQATT and CDR2 is SNEGSKA (reference sequence). This CDR3 has 16 amino acids. V was clipped by 0 bases and J by 2 bases, with 13 bases between them. CDR3 sequence (DNA): TGCAGTGCTAGAGATCGTCTAACGGAAAACACCGGGGAGCTGTTTTTT. As protein: CSARDRLTENTGELFF.